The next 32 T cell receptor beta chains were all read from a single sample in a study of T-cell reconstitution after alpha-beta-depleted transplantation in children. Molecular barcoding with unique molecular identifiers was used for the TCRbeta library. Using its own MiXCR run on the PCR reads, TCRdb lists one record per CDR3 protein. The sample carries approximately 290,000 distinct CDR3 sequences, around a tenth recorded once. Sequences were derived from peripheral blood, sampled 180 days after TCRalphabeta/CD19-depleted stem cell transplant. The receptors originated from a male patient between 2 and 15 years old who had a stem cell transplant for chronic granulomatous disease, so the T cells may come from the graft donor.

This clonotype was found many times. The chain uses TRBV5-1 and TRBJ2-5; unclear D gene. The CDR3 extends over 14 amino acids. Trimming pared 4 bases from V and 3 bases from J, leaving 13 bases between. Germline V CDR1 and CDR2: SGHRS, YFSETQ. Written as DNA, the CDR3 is TGCGCCAGCAGCCTAACCTCCCTCGAAGAGACCCAGTACTTC. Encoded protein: CASSLTSLEETQYF.

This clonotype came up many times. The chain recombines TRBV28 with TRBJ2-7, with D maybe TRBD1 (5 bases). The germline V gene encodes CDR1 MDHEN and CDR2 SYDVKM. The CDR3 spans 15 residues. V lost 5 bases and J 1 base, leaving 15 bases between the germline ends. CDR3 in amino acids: CASSAQDSSSYEQYF. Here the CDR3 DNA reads TGTGCCAGCAGTGCGCAAGACAGTTCTTCCTACGAGCAGTACTTC.

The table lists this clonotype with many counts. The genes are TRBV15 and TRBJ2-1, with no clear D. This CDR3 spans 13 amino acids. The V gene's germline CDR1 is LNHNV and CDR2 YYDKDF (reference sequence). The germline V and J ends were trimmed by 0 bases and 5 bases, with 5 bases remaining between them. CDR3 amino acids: CATSRDTDNEQFF. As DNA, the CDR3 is TGTGCCACCAGCAGAGATACAGACAATGAGCAGTTCTTC.

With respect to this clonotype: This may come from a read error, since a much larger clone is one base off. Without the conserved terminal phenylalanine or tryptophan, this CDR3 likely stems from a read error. The CDR3 region is CSVERGWSSYNEQFY. The CDR3 DNA sequence: TGCAGCGTTGAGCGGGGATGGAGCTCCTACAATGAGCAGTTCTAC. The gene calls are TRBV29-1 and TRBJ2-1, with D perhaps TRBD2 (6 bases). The CDR3 has 15 residues. Deletions cut 3 bases from V and 0 bases from J, with 12 bases between. The V gene's germline CDR1 is SQVTM and CDR2 ANQGSEA.

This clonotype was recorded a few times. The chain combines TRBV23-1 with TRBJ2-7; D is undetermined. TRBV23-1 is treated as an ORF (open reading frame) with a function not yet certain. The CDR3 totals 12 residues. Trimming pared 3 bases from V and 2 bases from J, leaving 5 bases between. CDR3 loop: CASSHKAYEQYF. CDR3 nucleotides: TGCGCCAGCAGTCATAAGGCCTACGAGCAGTACTTC.

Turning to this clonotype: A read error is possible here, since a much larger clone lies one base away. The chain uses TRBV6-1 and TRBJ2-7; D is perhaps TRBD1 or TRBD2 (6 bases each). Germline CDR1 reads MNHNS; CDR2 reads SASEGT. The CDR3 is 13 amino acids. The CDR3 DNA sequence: TGTGCCAGCTCCGTCGGGGGCGAGTACGGGCAGTACTTC. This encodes CASSVGGEYGQYF.

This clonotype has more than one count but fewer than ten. DNA of the CDR3: TGTGCCAGCAGCTTAAAAAAGGGACCGAACTATGGCTACACCTTC. Its translation: CASSLKKGPNYGYTF. This chain connects TRBV7-2 to TRBJ1-2, with TRBD1 as a possible D gene (5 bases). Trimming pared 2 bases from V and 2 bases from J, leaving 12 bases between. Looked up from germline, CDR1 is SGHTA and CDR2 is FQGNSA. The CDR3 has 15 amino acids.

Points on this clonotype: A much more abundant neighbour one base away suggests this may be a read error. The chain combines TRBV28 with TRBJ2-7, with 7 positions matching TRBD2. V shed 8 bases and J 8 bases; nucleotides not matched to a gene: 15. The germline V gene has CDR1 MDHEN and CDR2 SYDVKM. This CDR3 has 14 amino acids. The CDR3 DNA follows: TGTGCCAGCGAACTGGGGGGAGGGCCCCACAAGCAGTACTTC. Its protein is CASELGGGPHKQYF. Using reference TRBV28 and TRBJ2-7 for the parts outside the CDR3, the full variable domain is DVKVTQSSRYLVKRTGEKVFLECVQDMDHENMFWYRQDPGLGLRLIYFSYDVKMKEKGDIPEGYSVSREKKERFSLILESASTNQTSMYLCASELGGGPHKQYFGPGTRLTVT.

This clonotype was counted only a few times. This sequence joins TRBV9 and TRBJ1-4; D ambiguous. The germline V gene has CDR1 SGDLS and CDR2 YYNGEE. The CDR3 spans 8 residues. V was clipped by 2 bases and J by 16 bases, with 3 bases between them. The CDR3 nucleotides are TGTGCCAGCAGCGTTCGGTTTTTT. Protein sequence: CASSVRFF.

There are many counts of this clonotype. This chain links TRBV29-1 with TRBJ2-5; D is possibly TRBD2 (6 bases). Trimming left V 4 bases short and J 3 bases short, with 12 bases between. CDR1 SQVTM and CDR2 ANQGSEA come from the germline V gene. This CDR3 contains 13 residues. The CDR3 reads CSVAGVYKETQYF. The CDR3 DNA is TGCAGCGTTGCGGGGGTATATAAAGAGACCCAGTACTTC.

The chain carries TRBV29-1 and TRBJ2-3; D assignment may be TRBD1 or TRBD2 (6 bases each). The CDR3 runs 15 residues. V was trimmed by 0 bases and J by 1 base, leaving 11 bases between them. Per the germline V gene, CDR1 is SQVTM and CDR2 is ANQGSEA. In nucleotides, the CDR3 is TGCAGCGTTGAAGATAGGGGGGCTGGCACAGATACGCAGTATTTT. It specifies CSVEDRGAGTDTQYF.

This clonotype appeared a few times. Here the CDR3 DNA reads TGCGCCAGCAGTCCAGGGACAGTAACATACGAGCAGTACTTC. This gives the protein CASSPGTVTYEQYF. The V and J genes are TRBV23-1 and TRBJ2-7; 7 bases match TRBD1. TRBV23-1 is annotated as an ORF whose role is uncertain. The CDR3 is 14 residues long. The ends lost 4 bases at V and 4 bases at J; junction bases unmatched: 7.

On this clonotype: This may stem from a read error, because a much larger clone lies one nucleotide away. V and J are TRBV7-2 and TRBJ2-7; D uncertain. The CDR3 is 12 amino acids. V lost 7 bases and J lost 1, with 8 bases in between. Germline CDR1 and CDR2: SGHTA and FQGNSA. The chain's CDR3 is CASTNASYEQYF. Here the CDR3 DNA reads TGTGCCAGCACCAATGCGTCCTACGAGCAGTACTTC.

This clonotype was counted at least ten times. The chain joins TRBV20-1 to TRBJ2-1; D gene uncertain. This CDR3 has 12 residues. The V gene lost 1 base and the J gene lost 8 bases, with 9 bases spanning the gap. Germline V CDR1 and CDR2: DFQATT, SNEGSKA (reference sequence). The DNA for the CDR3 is TGCAGTGCTAGAGGCAGTCTGGATGAGCAGTTCTTC. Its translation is CSARGSLDEQFF.

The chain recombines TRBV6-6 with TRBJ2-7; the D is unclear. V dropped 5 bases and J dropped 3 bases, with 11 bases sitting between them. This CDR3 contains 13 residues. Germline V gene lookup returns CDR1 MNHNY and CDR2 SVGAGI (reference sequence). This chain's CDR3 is CASSPPTRYEQYF. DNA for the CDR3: TGTGCCAGCAGTCCTCCCACTCGCTACGAGCAGTACTTC.

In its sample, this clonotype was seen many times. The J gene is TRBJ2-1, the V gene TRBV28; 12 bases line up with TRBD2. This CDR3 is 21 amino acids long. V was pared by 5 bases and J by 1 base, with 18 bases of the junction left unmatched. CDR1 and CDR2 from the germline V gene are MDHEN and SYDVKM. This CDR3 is CASSPISTGTSGPSSYNEQFF. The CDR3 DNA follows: TGTGCCAGCAGTCCCATATCAACCGGGACTAGCGGGCCTTCTTCCTACAATGAGCAGTTCTTC.

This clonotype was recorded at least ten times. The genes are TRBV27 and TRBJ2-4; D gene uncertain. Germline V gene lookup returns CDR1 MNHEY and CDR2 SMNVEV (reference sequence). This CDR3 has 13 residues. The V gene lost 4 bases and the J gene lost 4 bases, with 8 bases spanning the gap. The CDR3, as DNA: TGTGCCAGCAGTTGGAACGGAAAAAACATTCAGTACTTC. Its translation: CASSWNGKNIQYF.

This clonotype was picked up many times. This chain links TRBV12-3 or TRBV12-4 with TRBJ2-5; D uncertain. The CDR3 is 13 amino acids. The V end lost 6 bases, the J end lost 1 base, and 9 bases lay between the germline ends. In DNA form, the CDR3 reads TGTGCCAGCAGCCAGTTCCTCCAAGAGACCCAGTACTTC. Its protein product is CASSQFLQETQYF.

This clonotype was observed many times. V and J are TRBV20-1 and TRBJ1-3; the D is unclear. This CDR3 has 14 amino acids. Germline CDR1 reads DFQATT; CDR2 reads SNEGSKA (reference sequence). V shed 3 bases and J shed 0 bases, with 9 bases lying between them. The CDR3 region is CSASIDNSGNTIYF. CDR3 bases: TGCAGTGCTAGTATTGACAACTCTGGAAACACCATATATTTT.

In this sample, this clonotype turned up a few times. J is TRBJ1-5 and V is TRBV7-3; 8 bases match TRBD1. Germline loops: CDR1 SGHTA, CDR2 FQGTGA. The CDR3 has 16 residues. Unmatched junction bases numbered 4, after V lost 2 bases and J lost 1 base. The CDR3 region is CASSLSDRGSNQPQHF. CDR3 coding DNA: TGTGCCAGCAGCTTATCTGACAGGGGCAGCAATCAGCCCCAGCATTTT.

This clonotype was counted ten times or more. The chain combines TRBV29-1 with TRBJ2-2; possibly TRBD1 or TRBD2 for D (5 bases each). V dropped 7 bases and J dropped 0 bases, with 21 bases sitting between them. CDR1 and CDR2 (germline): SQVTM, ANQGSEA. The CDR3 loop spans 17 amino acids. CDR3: CSGRPSLDSTNTGELFF. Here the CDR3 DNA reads TGCAGCGGGAGGCCCTCTCTTGACAGTACGAACACCGGGGAGCTGTTTTTT.

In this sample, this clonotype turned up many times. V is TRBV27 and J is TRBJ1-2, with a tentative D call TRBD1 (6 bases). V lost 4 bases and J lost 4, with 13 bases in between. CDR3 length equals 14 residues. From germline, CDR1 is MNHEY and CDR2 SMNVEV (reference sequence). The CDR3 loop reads CASSSGGAGYGYTF. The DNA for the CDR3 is TGTGCCAGCAGTTCGGGGGGCGCCGGCTATGGCTACACCTTC.

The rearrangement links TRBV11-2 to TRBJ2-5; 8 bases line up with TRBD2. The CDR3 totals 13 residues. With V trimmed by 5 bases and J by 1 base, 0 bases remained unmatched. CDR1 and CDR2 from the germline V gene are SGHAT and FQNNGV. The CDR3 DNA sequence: TGTGCCAGCAGCGCGGGGGGCCAAGAGACCCAGTACTTC. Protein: CASSAGGQETQYF.

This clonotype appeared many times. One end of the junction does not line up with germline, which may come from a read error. The CDR3 DNA follows: TGTGCCAGCAGTTTCGGGGGAGTTAGGCACTTC. This encodes CASSFGGVRHF. The chain carries TRBV12-3 or TRBV12-4 and TRBJ2-4; possibly TRBD2 for D (6 bases). The CDR3 has 11 residues.

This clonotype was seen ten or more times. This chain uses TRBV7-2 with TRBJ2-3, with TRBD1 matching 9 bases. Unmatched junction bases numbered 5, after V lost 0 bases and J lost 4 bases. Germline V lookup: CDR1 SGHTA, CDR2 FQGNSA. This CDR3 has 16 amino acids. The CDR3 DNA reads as TGTGCCAGCAGCTTAGCGGGACAGGGACTGCCAGATACGCAGTATTTT. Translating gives CASSLAGQGLPDTQYF.

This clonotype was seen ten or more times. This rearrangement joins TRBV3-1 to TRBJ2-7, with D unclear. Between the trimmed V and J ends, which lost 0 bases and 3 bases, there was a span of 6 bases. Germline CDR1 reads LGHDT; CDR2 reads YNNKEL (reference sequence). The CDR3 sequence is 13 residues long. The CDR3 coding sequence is TGTGCCAGCAGCCAAGATCTGGACTACGAGCAGTACTTC. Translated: CASSQDLDYEQYF.

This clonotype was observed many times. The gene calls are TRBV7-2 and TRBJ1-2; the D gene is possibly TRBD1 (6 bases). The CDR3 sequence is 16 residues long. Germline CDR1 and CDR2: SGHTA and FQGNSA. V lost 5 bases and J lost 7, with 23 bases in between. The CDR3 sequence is CASSRTMGALMFGYTF. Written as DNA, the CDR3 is TGTGCCAGCAGCCGTACTATGGGGGCGCTTATGTTTGGCTACACCTTC.

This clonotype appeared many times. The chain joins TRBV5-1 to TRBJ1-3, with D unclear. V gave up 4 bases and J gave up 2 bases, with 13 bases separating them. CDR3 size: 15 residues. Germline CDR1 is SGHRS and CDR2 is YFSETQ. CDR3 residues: CASSLTTGTGNTIYF. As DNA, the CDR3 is TGCGCCAGCAGCCTCACCACCGGGACTGGAAACACCATATATTTT.

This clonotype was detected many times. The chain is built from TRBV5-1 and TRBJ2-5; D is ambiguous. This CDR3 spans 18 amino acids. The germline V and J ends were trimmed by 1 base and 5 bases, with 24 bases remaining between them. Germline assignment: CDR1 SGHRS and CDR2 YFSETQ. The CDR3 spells CASSLKGFASSARETQYF. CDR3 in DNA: TGCGCCAGCAGCTTGAAAGGTTTCGCGTCTAGTGCAAGGGAGACCCAGTACTTC.

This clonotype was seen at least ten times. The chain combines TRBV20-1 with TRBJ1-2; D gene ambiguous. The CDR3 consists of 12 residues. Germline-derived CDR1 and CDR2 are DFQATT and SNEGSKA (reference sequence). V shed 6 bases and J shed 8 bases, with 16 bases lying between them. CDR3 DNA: TGCAGTGCAGTCTCTGGAGCCGTGGGCTACACCTTC. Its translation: CSAVSGAVGYTF.

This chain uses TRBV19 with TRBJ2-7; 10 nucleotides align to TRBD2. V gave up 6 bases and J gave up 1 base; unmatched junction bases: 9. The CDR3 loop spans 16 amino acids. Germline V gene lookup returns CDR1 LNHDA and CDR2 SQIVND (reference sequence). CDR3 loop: CASRGKREGSSYEQYF. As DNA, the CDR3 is TGTGCCAGTAGAGGAAAGCGGGAGGGATCTTCCTACGAGCAGTACTTC.

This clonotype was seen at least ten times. CDR3: CATARGGMAQPQHF. The CDR3 region has the DNA TGTGCCACCGCGAGGGGGGGTATGGCTCAGCCCCAGCATTTT. This rearrangement joins TRBV12-3 or TRBV12-4 to TRBJ1-5; D is possibly TRBD1 (6 bases). V was cut by 10 bases and J by 6 bases, with 19 bases left in between. This CDR3 spans 14 amino acids.